This T cell receptor beta chain was obtained from a study of CD8+ T cells in alopecia areata. On the study more broadly: Administration of oral tofacitinib to treated patients was at 5 to 10 mg twice daily. Tofacitinib continued for 6 to 18 months and was then withheld for 6 months.

V shed 4 bases, J shed 8 bases, and the junction held 5 bases outside the gene matches. Germline CDR1 reads SEHNR; CDR2 reads FQNEAQ (reference sequence). The CDR3 runs to 13 residues. RNA was isolated and reverse transcribed to cDNA, the sequencing template. The table came from immunoSEQ multiplex PCR; TCRdb's copy has only in-frame clones and leaves some out. The table lists some 180,000 clones, roughly 63% of them singletons. Alopecia areata patients provided lesional scalp punch biopsies and peripheral blood. Isolation of CD4+ and CD8+ T cells from PBMCs was achieved by sorting. The receptor was isolated from a human donor with alopecia areata. This chain connects TRBV7-9 to TRBJ1-2, with 9 bases lining up with TRBD1. The sequencing used CD4+ T cells sorted from blood, collected at week 0. Written as DNA, the CDR3 is TGTGCCAGCAGCTGGGACAGGGTAGGCGGCTACACCTTC. Translation gives CASSWDRVGGYTF.